A selection of T cell receptor beta chains follows, all from one sample in a study of blood T cell repertoires in COVID-19. Assay: immunoSEQ multiplex PCR; the TCRdb copy retains only in-frame clones and omits some. The sample lists a few hundred thousand clones; 88% were seen once. Material: peripheral blood. These receptors were taken from a man aged 55 to 70 who had recovered from COVID-19. CDR3s include the opening cysteine and the closing phenylalanine or tryptophan.

J gene | V gene | CDR3 length | CDR3 protein
TRBJ2-7 | TRBV3-1/TRBV3-2 | 13 | CASSLDRAHEQYF
TRBJ1-4 | TRBV25-1 | 15 | CASSERDRGRGKLFF
TRBJ2-2 | TRBV6-2/TRBV6-3 | 17 | CASSYLTRGPGPGELFF
TRBJ2-5 | TRBV6-2/TRBV6-3 | 13 | CASSSNRGETQYF
TRBJ1-5 | TRBV3-1/TRBV3-2 | 17 | CASSQGATGRGNQPQHF
TRBJ2-2 | TRBV6-5 | 13 | CATGAGITGELFF
TRBJ2-5 | TRBV7-2 | 17 | CASSLDKTGNYQETQYF
TRBJ2-3 | TRBV11-2 | 11 | CASSSRDTQYF
TRBJ2-7 | TRBV6-2/TRBV6-3 | 14 | CASSIRTGAYEQYF
TRBJ2-3 | TRBV7-2 | 14 | CASSLRQTTDTQYF
TRBJ1-3 | TRBV6-1 | 13 | CASSEQGGNTIYF
TRBJ2-1 | TRBV7-2 | 14 | CASSLGGQGGEQFF
TRBJ2-5 | TRBV12-5 | 15 | CASGPTGTAKETQYF
TRBJ2-5 | TRBV9 | 15 | CASSARGGYQETQYF
TRBJ1-2 | TRBV2 | 13 | CASSLDRLRGYTF
TRBJ1-1 | TRBV5-6 | 14 | CASSWSPPSTEAFF
TRBJ2-7 | TRBV5-3 | 16 | CARSSARDRDSYEQYF
TRBJ2-1 | TRBV19 | 12 | CASSIESGGQFF
TRBJ2-7 | TRBV27 | 14 | CASSFYQGTYEQYF
TRBJ2-1 | TRBV15 | 18 | CATSRERGSIMSYNEQFF
TRBJ2-7 | TRBV5-6 | 15 | CASSLGTGGPYEQYF
TRBJ2-1 | TRBV11-2 | 15 | CASSLSLAGGNEQFF
TRBJ1-5 | TRBV28 | 15 | CASSLTDRARQPQHF
TRBJ2-3 | TRBV30 | 15 | CAWSGTGKGTDTQYF
TRBJ2-7 | TRBV20-1 | 15 | CSASRAGQGLYEQYF
TRBJ1-5 | TRBV4-2 | 17 | CASSQERTGDSNQPQHF
TRBJ2-3 | TRBV7-7 | 15 | CASSLEPGRVETQYF
TRBJ2-7 | TRBV4-1 | 14 | CASSQSGVWYEQYF
TRBJ1-1 | TRBV7-6 | 15 | CASSPVTGWDTEAFF
TRBJ1-2 | TRBV29-1 | 13 | CSVAPGTQSGYTF
TRBJ2-3 | TRBV27 | 15 | CASSLGAGSADTQYF
TRBJ1-3 | TRBV7-9 | 15 | CASSPDRDSGNTIYF
TRBJ1-4 | TRBV7-2 | 17 | CASSLGGRGRINEKLFF
TRBJ1-2 | TRBV6-1 | 14 | CASSETTGAYGYTF
TRBJ1-6 | TRBV5-1 | 14 | CASSAGQENSPLHF
TRBJ1-2 | TRBV9 | 15 | CASSVEGQGGYGYTF
TRBJ1-2 | TRBV4-2 | 14 | CASSQDGQNYGYTF
TRBJ1-1 | TRBV7-6 | 16 | CASSLEGPRVGTEAFF
TRBJ1-3 | TRBV12-3/TRBV12-4 | 13 | CASRGTSGNTIYF
TRBJ1-5 | TRBV28 | 16 | CASSLSETGMGQPQHF
TRBJ2-1 | TRBV7-3 | 16 | CASSPQSSLAVGEQFF
TRBJ1-2 | TRBV6-5 | 16 | CASSYSPQGDGYGYTF
TRBJ1-2 | TRBV5-6 | 17 | CASRVTGTAVGGYGYTF
TRBJ2-5 | TRBV5-1 | 15 | CASSLISGGSETQYF
TRBJ1-2 | TRBV6-5 | 12 | CASSSNNYGYTF
TRBJ1-4 | TRBV5-1 | 13 | CASSPGQGQKLFF
TRBJ2-2 | TRBV12-3/TRBV12-4 | 11 | CASQEAGELFF
TRBJ2-7 | TRBV19 | 15 | CASSNPSGGSYEQYF
TRBJ2-7 | TRBV29-1 | 13 | CSAGERGPYEQYF
TRBJ2-2 | TRBV30 | 17 | CAWSVHSGGRNTGELFF
TRBJ2-1 | TRBV6-5 | 14 | CASSYGVGGPKQFF
TRBJ1-2 | TRBV10-3 | 14 | CAISESTRNYGYTF
TRBJ2-1 | TRBV29-1 | 16 | CSVVGGAGGSYNEQFF
TRBJ1-3 | TRBV19 | 15 | CASSIPTGLGNTIYF
TRBJ2-1 | TRBV2 | 15 | CASRPPGSSYNEQFF
TRBJ1-2 | TRBV30 | 14 | CAWSVGQGFYGYTF
TRBJ1-1 | TRBV7-2 | 14 | CASSYGQLNTEAFF